This note documents a single TCR beta chain sequence. Its antigen is currently unknown. The CDR3 is 21 amino acids. The method was immunoSEQ multiplex PCR; TCRdb's version includes in-frame clones alone and lacks a portion of them. Here the sample spans 150,000 to 200,000 clones, 90% being singletons. This sample stems from a study of T cell responses to AZD1222 COVID-19 vaccine. Study observations and caveats: None of the repertoires were sampled until the peak T cell response had passed. Most donors were white British, females outnumbered males, and clonal diversity was possibly underestimated.

The sample consisted of peripheral blood, taken on day 0 of AZD1222 vaccination. The source of this sequence is an adult in good health. The V gene is TRBV21-1, the J gene TRBJ1-1; whether TRBD1, the table's D call, matches the DNA was not checked. TRBV21-1 is a listed pseudogene. The CDR3 DNA reads TGTGCCAGCAGCTCCAACCTAGACCGACAGGGGTTCGCGTCTAAGAACACTGAAGCTTTCTTT. Translation: CASSSNLDRQGFASKNTEAFF.